Shown below are 17 T cell receptor beta chains from a single sample sequenced in a study of blood T cell repertoires in COVID-19. Profiled with immunoSEQ multiplex PCR; TCRdb holds only in-frame clones, not every one. The repertoire holds approximately 65,000 clones, with just over 70% as singletons. Sequences were obtained from PBMCs or T cells enriched from blood (not recorded which). The receptors originated from a woman aged 55-70 years who had been exposed to COVID-19.

The rearrangement joins TRBV5-5 to TRBJ1-3; a weak D match, TRBD1 (6 bases). Germline-derived CDR1 and CDR2 are SGHKS and YYEKEE (reference sequence). The CDR3 is 14 amino acids. Deletions cut 4 bases from V and 4 bases from J, with 12 bases between. Written as DNA, the CDR3 is TGTGCCAGCAGCCTGGGACAATCAGGAAACACCATATATTTT. Protein product: CASSLGQSGNTIYF.

This clone was detected once. The V gene is TRBV29-1, the J gene TRBJ2-5; 7 bases agree with TRBD1. With 5 bases clipped from V and 1 base from J, the junction kept 4 bases outside the gene matches. From germline, CDR1 is SQVTM and CDR2 ANQGSEA. The CDR3 has 13 amino acids. The CDR3, as DNA: TGCAGCGTTCACAGGGGCCGCCAAGAGACCCAGTACTTC. Protein sequence: CSVHRGRQETQYF.

Only a few counts were recorded for this clone. This chain joins TRBV7-9 and TRBJ2-2, with TRBD1 identical over 11 bases. V lost 1 base and J lost 4; bases outside the gene matches: 2. This CDR3 is 16 amino acids long. Germline V gene lookup returns CDR1 SEHNR and CDR2 FQNEAQ (reference sequence). In nucleotides, the CDR3 is TGTGCCAGCAGCTTAGTTGGGACAGGGGGCACCGGGGAGCTGTTTTTT. This encodes CASSLVGTGGTGELFF.

This chain connects TRBV10-2 to TRBJ2-5; TRBD2 aligns across 9 bases. The CDR3 totals 16 residues. Trimming at V came to 2 bases and at J to 5 bases, leaving 9 bases not matched to a gene. The germline gives CDR1 WSHSY, CDR2 SAAADI. CDR3 protein: CASSETPGLASETQYF. CDR3 DNA: TGCGCCAGCAGTGAGACCCCGGGACTAGCTTCCGAGACCCAGTACTTC.

The count of this clone is one. The chain is built from TRBV5-1 and TRBJ2-7, with D possibly being TRBD1 (7 bases). V lost 1 base, J lost 6 bases, and 17 bases lay in between. This CDR3 spans 15 amino acids. Germline V gives CDR1 SGHRS, CDR2 YFSETQ. The CDR3 reads CASSLRAGGFGEQYF. CDR3 bases: TGCGCCAGCAGCTTGAGGGCAGGGGGGTTCGGCGAGCAGTACTTC.

The V gene is TRBV28, the J gene TRBJ1-3, with no clear D. CDR3 length: 15 residues. Trimming took 3 bases from V and 4 from J, leaving 13 bases between them. From germline, CDR1 is MDHEN and CDR2 SYDVKM. CDR3: CASSFMGTGGNTIYF. CDR3 sequence (DNA): TGTGCCAGCAGTTTCATGGGTACGGGAGGAAACACCATATATTTT.

The chain has TRBV4-3 and TRBJ2-1; possible D gene TRBD2, 6 bases. This CDR3 spans 15 amino acids. CDR1 LGHNA and CDR2 YSLEER come from the germline V gene. V lost 0 bases and J lost 7, with 13 bases in between. The DNA of the CDR3 is TGCGCCAGCAGCCAAGAGGAGGGCCGAGGGAATGAGCAGTTCTTC. This translates into CASSQEEGRGNEQFF.

The chain employs TRBV19 and TRBJ1-1; 11 bases fit TRBD1. The length of the CDR3 is 12 residues. Losses at the gene ends were 10 bases for V and 7 bases for J; bases not matched to a gene: 5. The germline CDR1 and CDR2 sequences are LNHDA and SQIVND (reference sequence). CDR3 protein: CATGQGAGEAFF. The CDR3 bases are TGTGCCACCGGACAGGGGGCAGGTGAAGCTTTCTTT.

This clone has only one observation. The gene calls are TRBV28 and TRBJ1-2, with a tentative D call TRBD1 (6 bases). The CDR3 consists of 12 residues. Germline lookup yields CDR1 MDHEN and CDR2 SYDVKM. Trimming pared 5 bases from V and 6 bases from J, leaving 10 bases between. The CDR3 region is CASSLQGNGYTF. The DNA of the CDR3 is TGTGCCAGCAGTCTCCAGGGGAATGGCTACACCTTC.

Only one count was recorded for this clone. This rearrangement joins TRBV6-6 to TRBJ1-3; 10 bases align to TRBD1. CDR3 length: 15 amino acids. V was clipped by 6 bases and J by 3 bases; unmatched bases: 5. The V gene's germline CDR1 is MNHNY and CDR2 SVGAGI (reference sequence). CDR3 sequence (DNA): TGTGCCAGCAGCCGACAGGGGGCGCTTGGAAACACCATATATTTT. Its translation is CASSRQGALGNTIYF.

This clone was detected only a few times. The chain links TRBV30 to TRBJ1-6; 7 bases match TRBD1. Germline CDR1 reads GTSNPN; CDR2 reads SVGIG (reference sequence). With 2 bases clipped from V and 6 bases from J, the junction kept 4 bases outside the gene matches. This CDR3 comprises 14 residues. In nucleotides, the CDR3 is TGTGCCTGGAGTCTTAACAGGGGTAATTCACCCCTCCACTTT. Its protein is CAWSLNRGNSPLHF. Variable domain in full (rest from reference TRBV30 and TRBJ1-6): SQTIHQWPATLVQPVGSPLSLECTVEGTSNPNLYWYRQAAGRGLQLLFYSVGIGQISSEVPQNLSASRPQDRQFILSSKKLLLSDSGFYLCAWSLNRGNSPLHFGNGTRLTVT.

The chain employs TRBV2 and TRBJ1-1, with a tentative D call TRBD1 (5 bases). Trimming took 7 bases from V and 4 from J, leaving 16 bases between them. CDR1 is SNHLY, CDR2 FYNNEI, per germline. The CDR3 is 14 amino acids. The CDR3 coding sequence is TGTGCCAGCAACGGCCTGCCAGGGCCCACTGAAGCTTTCTTT. It translates to CASNGLPGPTEAFF.

This chain connects TRBV19 to TRBJ1-5; tentative D call: TRBD1 (6 bases). The V and J ends lost 4 bases and 5 bases respectively, with 18 bases between them. Germline loops: CDR1 LNHDA, CDR2 SQIVND (reference sequence). This CDR3 contains 16 residues. CDR3 nucleotides: TGTGCCAGTAGTAACCAAGGAGCGGACAGACATCAGCCCCAGCATTTT. Its protein product is CASSNQGADRHQPQHF.

The CDR3 protein is CASSVNSRSGGYTF. The CDR3, as DNA: TGTGCCAGCAGCGTAAATTCCCGGTCGGGTGGCTACACCTTC. The chain recombines TRBV9 with TRBJ1-2, with unresolved D. The germline CDR1 and CDR2 sequences are SGDLS and YYNGEE. The V end lost 1 base, the J end lost 7 bases, and 14 bases lay between the germline ends. The CDR3 runs 14 residues.

This clone appeared a single time. The J gene is TRBJ2-3, the V gene TRBV28; 7 bases agree with TRBD1. Germline V lookup: CDR1 MDHEN, CDR2 SYDVKM. The CDR3 runs to 18 residues. V trimming: 5 bases; J trimming: 0 bases; junction bases outside the gene matches: 14. The CDR3 region has the DNA TGTGCCAGCAGTCTTGTGGGACAGAGCATATCTAGCACAGATACGCAGTATTTT. The encoded protein is CASSLVGQSISSTDTQYF. Drawing the rest from reference TRBV28 and TRBJ2-3, the complete variable domain is DVKVTQSSRYLVKRTGEKVFLECVQDMDHENMFWYRQDPGLGLRLIYFSYDVKMKEKGDIPEGYSVSREKKERFSLILESASTNQTSMYLCASSLVGQSISSTDTQYFGPGTRLTVL.

This chain uses TRBV27 with TRBJ1-1; 7 bases line up with TRBD1. This CDR3 comprises 14 residues. V dropped 4 bases and J dropped 5; count of bases not matched to a gene: 7. Germline values: CDR1 MNHEY, CDR2 SMNVEV (reference sequence). Here the CDR3 DNA reads TGTGCCAGCAGTTCGACAGGGTCTGGGACTGAAGCTTTCTTT. Translated, it gives CASSSTGSGTEAFF.

This clone was detected once. In DNA form, the CDR3 reads TGTGCCAGCAGCCCCCCCCGACAGGGATACACCGGGGAGCTGTTTTTT. It yields the protein CASSPPRQGYTGELFF. This rearrangement joins TRBV6-2 or TRBV6-3 to TRBJ2-2, with 7 bases matching TRBD1. The ends lost 6 bases at V and 3 bases at J; junction bases unmatched: 10. In germline, CDR1 is MNHEY, CDR2 SVGEGT. CDR3 length: 16 residues.